The T cell receptor (beta chain) under discussion was sequenced for a study of T cells in Graves' hyperthyroidism and ophthalmopathy. The V gene lost 0 bases and the J gene lost 3 bases, with 6 bases spanning the gap. The CDR3 sequence is 13 residues long. In germline, CDR1 is LNHNV, CDR2 YYDKDF (reference sequence). Amplified regions were TCR beta CDR3 sequences from RNA transcripts. The TCR CDR3 was amplified in a first-round RT-PCR using the HTBI primer set. TCRdb processed the multiplex PCR reads anew with MiXCR; each CDR3 protein has one entry. Of 660,000 or so distinct CDR3 sequences listed, over 40% were seen once; the top ten hold about 7.7%. In making diagnoses, clinical symptoms, serum thyroxine and TRAb, thyroid ultrasound and orbital computed tomography were all used.

This chain links TRBV15 with TRBJ2-7, with D hard to call. The clonotype comes from an adult man with Graves' disease, either hyperthyroidism or ophthalmopathy (not recorded which). Input material: peripheral blood or thyroid tissue (not recorded which). CDR3 in amino acids: CATSRDANYEQYF. In nucleotides, the CDR3 is TGTGCCACCAGCAGAGATGCGAACTACGAGCAGTACTTC.